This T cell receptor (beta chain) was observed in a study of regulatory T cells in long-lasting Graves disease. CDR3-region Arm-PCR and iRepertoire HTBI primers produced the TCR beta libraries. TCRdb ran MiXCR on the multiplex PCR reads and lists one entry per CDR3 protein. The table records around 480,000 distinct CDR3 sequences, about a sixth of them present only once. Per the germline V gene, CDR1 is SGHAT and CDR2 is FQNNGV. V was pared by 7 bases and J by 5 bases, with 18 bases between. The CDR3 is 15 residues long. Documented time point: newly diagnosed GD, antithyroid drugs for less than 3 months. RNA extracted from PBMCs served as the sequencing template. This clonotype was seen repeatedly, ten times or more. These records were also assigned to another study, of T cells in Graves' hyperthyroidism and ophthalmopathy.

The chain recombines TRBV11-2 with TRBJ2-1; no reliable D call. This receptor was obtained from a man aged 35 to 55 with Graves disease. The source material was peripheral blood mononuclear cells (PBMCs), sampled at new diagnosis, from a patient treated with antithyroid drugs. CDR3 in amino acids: CASTVGNSAHNEQFF. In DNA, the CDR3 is TGTGCCAGCACTGTGGGAAACTCGGCCCACAATGAGCAGTTCTTC.